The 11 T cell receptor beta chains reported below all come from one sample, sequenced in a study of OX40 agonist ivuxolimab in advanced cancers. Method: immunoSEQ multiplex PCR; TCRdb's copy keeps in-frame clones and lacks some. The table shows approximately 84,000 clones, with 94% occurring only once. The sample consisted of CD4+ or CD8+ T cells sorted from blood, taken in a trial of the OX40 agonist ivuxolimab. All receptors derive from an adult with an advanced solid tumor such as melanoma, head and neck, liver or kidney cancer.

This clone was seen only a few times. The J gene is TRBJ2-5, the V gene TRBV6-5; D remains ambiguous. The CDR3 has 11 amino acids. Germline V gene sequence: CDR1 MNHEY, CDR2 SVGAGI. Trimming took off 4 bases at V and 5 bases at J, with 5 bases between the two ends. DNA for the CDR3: TGTGCCAGCAGTTTGGATGAGACCCAGTACTTC. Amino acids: CASSLDETQYF.

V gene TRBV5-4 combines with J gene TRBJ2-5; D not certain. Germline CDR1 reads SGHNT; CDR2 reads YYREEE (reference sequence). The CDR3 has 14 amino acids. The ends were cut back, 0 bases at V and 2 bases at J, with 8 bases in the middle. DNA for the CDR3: TGTGCCAGCAGCTTGGAAGGATTACAAGAGACCCAGTACTTC. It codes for CASSLEGLQETQYF.

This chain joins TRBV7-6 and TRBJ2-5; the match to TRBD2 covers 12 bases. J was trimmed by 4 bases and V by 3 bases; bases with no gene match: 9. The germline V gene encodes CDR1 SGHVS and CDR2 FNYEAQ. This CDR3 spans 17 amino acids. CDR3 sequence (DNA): TGTGCCAGCAGCTTCGTGGCTAGCGGGGGGGCAGGAGAGACCCAGTACTTC. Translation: CASSFVASGGAGETQYF.

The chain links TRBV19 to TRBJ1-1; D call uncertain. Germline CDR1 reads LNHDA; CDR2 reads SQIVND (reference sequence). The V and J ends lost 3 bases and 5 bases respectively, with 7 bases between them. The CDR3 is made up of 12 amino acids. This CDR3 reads CASSIIETEAFF. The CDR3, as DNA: TGTGCCAGTAGTATTATTGAGACTGAAGCTTTCTTT.

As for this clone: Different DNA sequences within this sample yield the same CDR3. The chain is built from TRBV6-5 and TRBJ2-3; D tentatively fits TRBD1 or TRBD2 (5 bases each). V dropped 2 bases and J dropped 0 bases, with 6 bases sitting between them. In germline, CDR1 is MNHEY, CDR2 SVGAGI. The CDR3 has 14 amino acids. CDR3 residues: CASSYGGSTDTQYF. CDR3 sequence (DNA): TGTGCCAGCAGTTACGGGGGAAGCACAGATACGCAGTATTTT.

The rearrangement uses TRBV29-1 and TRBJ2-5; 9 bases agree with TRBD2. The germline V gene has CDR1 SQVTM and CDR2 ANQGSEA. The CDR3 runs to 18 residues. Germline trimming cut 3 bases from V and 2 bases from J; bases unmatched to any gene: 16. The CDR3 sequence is CSVELWFRASGEQETQYF. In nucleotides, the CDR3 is TGCAGCGTTGAGCTCTGGTTCAGGGCTAGCGGGGAACAAGAGACCCAGTACTTC.

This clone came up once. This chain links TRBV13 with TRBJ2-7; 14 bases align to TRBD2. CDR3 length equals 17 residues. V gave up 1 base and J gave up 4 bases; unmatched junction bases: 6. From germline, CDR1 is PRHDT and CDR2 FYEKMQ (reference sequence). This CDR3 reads CASSLARGTSGGYEQYF. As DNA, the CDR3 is TGTGCCAGCAGCTTAGCCCGCGGGACTAGCGGGGGTTACGAGCAGTACTTC.

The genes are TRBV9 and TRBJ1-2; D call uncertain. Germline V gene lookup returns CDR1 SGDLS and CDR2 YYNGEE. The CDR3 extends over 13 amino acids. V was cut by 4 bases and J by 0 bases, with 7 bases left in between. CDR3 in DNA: TGTGCCAGCAGCCCAGGAGCTAACTATGGCTACACCTTC. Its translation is CASSPGANYGYTF.

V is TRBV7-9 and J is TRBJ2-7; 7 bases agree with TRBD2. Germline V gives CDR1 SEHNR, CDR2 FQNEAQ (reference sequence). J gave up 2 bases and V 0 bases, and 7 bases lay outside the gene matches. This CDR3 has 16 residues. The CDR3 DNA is TGTGCCAGCAGCTTAGCGTGGGGAGGGAACGCCTACGAGCAGTACTTC. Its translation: CASSLAWGGNAYEQYF.

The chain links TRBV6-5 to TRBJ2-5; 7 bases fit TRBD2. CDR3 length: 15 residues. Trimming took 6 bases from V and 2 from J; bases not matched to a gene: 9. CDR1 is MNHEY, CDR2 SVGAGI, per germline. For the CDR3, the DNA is TGTGCCAGCAGCCCGAGCGGGGCCCTGCAAGAGACCCAGTACTTC. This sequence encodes CASSPSGALQETQYF.

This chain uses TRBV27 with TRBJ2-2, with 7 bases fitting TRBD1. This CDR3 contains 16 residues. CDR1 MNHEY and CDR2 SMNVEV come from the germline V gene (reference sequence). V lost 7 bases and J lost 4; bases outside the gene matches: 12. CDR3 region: CASTPLRGRCTGELFF. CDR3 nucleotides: TGTGCCAGCACCCCCCTGAGGGGGCGGTGCACCGGGGAGCTGTTTTTT.